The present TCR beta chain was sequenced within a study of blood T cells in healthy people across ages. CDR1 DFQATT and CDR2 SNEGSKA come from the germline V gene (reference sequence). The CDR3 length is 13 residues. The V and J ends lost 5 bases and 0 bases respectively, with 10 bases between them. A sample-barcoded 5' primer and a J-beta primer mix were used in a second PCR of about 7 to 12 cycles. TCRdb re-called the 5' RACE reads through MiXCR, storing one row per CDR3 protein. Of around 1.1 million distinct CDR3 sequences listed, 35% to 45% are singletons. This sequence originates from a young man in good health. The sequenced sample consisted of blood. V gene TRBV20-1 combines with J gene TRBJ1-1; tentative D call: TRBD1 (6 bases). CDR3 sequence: CSAGEGVNTEAFF. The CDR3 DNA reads TGCAGTGCTGGGGAGGGGGTGAACACTGAAGCTTTCTTT.